These T cell receptor beta chains were read from a single sample in a study of blood T cells in healthy people across ages. TCRdb independently ran MiXCR on the 5' RACE reads; one entry per CDR3 protein. The profile shows more than 650,000 distinct CDR3 sequences, 22% of them singletons. The source material was blood. These receptor sequences come from a man between 65 and 85 years old in good health. Each CDR3 is given with its conserved first and last residue. D genes are given only for firm matches. Some rows mark clone size as missing; the rest say once, few, many or name a class of expanded clone.

D gene | clone size | J gene | V gene | CDR3 protein | CDR3 DNA
- | many | TRBJ2-3 | TRBV4-1 | CASSQDAQKQYF | TGCGCCAGCAGCCAAGATGCGCAGAAGCAGTATTTT
TRBD1 | - | TRBJ2-7 | TRBV29-1 | CSVEDRGQGAYEQYF | TGCAGCGTTGAAGATCGGGGACAGGGGGCCTACGAGCAGTACTTC
- | few | TRBJ1-1 | TRBV5-1 | CASSYEGGFPNTEAFF | TGCGCCAGCAGCTACGAAGGGGGGTTCCCGAACACTGAAGCTTTCTTT
- | - | TRBJ1-5 | TRBV5-1 | CASSLGGSRNQPQHF | TGCGCCAGCAGCTTGGGTGGCAGCAGGAATCAGCCCCAGCATTTT
- | few | TRBJ2-5 | TRBV3-1 | CASSPRGTKKAF | TGTGCCAGCAGCCCCAGGGGTACCAAAAAGGCATTC
- | - | TRBJ2-7 | TRBV12-3/TRBV12-4 | CASRLTNEQYF | TGTGCCAGCAGGTTGACTAACGAGCAGTACTTC
TRBD2 | few | TRBJ2-3 | TRBV13 | CASSLSGGGRDTQYF | TGTGCCAGCAGCTTAAGTGGCGGGGGGAGAGATACGCAGTATTTT
- | - | TRBJ1-1 | TRBV5-1 | CASSLWDGSSRAFF | TGCGCCAGCAGCTTGTGGGACGGCTCATCTCGAGCTTTCTTT
TRBD1 | - | TRBJ1-1 | TRBV20-1 | CSANRGGTGGTEAFF | TGCAGTGCTAACAGGGGTGGGACAGGGGGCACTGAAGCTTTCTTT
- | - | TRBJ2-7 | TRBV28 | CASSPTYYEQYF | TGTGCCAGCAGTCCAACTTACTACGAGCAGTACTTC
TRBD2 | few | TRBJ2-7 | TRBV5-1 | CASSPRTSGGGEQYF | TGCGCCAGCAGCCCCCGGACTAGCGGAGGTGGCGAGCAGTACTTC
TRBD2 | - | TRBJ2-3 | TRBV20-1 | CSAFNGREADTQYF | TGCAGTGCCTTTAATGGGCGGGAGGCGGATACGCAGTACTTT
TRBD2 | few | TRBJ2-1 | TRBV11-2 | CASSFASGRGREQFF | TGTGCCAGCAGCTTTGCTAGCGGGAGGGGAAGGGAGCAGTTCTTC
TRBD1 | - | TRBJ2-7 | TRBV2 | CASKPGTDTYEQYF | TGTGCCAGCAAGCCCGGGACAGACACCTACGAGCAGTACTTC
- | - | TRBJ1-2 | TRBV7-9 | CASSVGTKNGYTF | TGTGCCAGCAGCGTAGGGACAAAGAATGGCTACACCTTC
TRBD1 | few | TRBJ2-1 | TRBV7-6 | CASSLGTGINEQFF | TGTGCCAGCAGCTTAGGGACAGGAATCAATGAGCAGTTCTTC
TRBD2 | few | TRBJ2-1 | TRBV12-3/TRBV12-4 | CASSLWLAGGPEQFF | TGTGCCAGCAGTTTATGGCTAGCGGGGGGGCCTGAGCAGTTCTTC
- | few | TRBJ1-6 | TRBV20-1 | CSASEVLNSPLHF | TGCAGTGCTAGTGAGGTCCTTAATTCACCCCTCCACTTT
TRBD2 | - | TRBJ2-1 | TRBV12-3/TRBV12-4 | CASSLLSLAGDYNEQFF | TGTGCCAGCAGTTTATTATCCCTAGCGGGGGACTACAATGAGCAGTTCTTC
TRBD1 | - | TRBJ1-5 | TRBV6-1 | CASTRQGPDQPQHF | TGTGCCAGCACTCGACAGGGCCCCGATCAGCCCCAGCATTTT
- | - | TRBJ2-2 | TRBV4-3 | CASSQDIRGELFF | TGCGCCAGCAGCCAAGACATCAGAGGGGAGCTGTTTTTT
TRBD2 | - | TRBJ2-7 | TRBV10-3 | CAISRTSGGDEQYF | TGTGCCATCAGCAGGACTAGCGGGGGGGACGAGCAGTACTTC
- | - | TRBJ1-1 | TRBV7-3 | CASSSQGWEDTEAFF | TGTGCCAGCAGCTCTCAGGGGTGGGAGGACACTGAAGCTTTCTTT
- | - | TRBJ2-1 | TRBV12-3/TRBV12-4 | CASSFPAGEQFF | TGTGCCAGCAGTTTCCCCGCGGGGGAGCAGTTCTTC
- | few | TRBJ1-1 | TRBV5-1 | CASSDKTLMNTEAFF | TGCGCCAGCAGCGACAAGACGCTCATGAACACTGAAGCTTTCTTT
- | few | TRBJ2-3 | TRBV9 | CASSGAFMYTDTQYF | TGTGCCAGCAGCGGAGCCTTTATGTACACAGATACGCAGTATTTT
TRBD2 | few | TRBJ2-1 | TRBV9 | CASSVLAGGPLFF | TGTGCCAGCAGCGTTTTAGCGGGAGGGCCGCTGTTCTTC
- | - | TRBJ2-3 | TRBV29-1 | CSVDFGTVGDTQYF | TGCAGCGTTGATTTCGGAACCGTGGGAGATACGCAGTATTTT
- | - | TRBJ1-1 | TRBV25-1 | CASSEYGVGAFF | TGTGCCAGCAGTGAATATGGGGTTGGAGCTTTCTTT
- | - | TRBJ2-7 | TRBV29-1 | CSVAVESYEQYF | TGCAGCGTTGCGGTGGAATCCTACGAGCAGTACTTC
- | - | TRBJ1-1 | TRBV29-1 | CSVEFGPSGNTEAFF | TGCAGCGTTGAGTTCGGTCCCAGCGGGAACACTGAAGCTTTCTTT
- | few | TRBJ1-2 | TRBV5-1 | CASSLGGSADYYTF | TGCGCCAGCAGCCTAGGAGGGTCAGCAGACTACTACACCTTC
- | - | TRBJ1-2 | TRBV27 | CASSLRPGQMTPHSYGYTF | TGTGCCAGCAGTCTGAGACCCGGACAGATGACACCTCACAGCTATGGCTACACCTTC
TRBD1 | - | TRBJ2-7 | TRBV20-1 | CSATGQGHEQYF | TGCAGTGCTACAGGACAGGGCCACGAGCAGTACTTC
- | - | TRBJ1-4 | TRBV9 | CASSVGQQATNEKLFF | TGTGCCAGCAGCGTAGGTCAGCAAGCAACTAATGAAAAACTGTTTTTT
- | few | TRBJ1-3 | TRBV20-1 | CSARKPNSGNTIYF | TGCAGTGCTCGAAAACCTAACTCTGGAAACACCATATATTTT
TRBD2 | - | TRBJ2-2 | TRBV12-3/TRBV12-4 | CASSLGGTSDIGELFF | TGTGCCAGCAGTTTGGGGGGGACTAGCGACATCGGGGAGCTGTTTTTT
TRBD1 | - | TRBJ2-1 | TRBV19 | CASRTDRFSYNEQFF | TGTGCCAGTAGAACGGACAGGTTCTCCTACAATGAGCAGTTCTTC
- | - | TRBJ1-3 | TRBV4-3 | CASSQEPHRRNGNTIYF | TGCGCCAGCAGCCAAGAACCCCACAGGCGGAATGGAAACACCATATATTTT
- | few | TRBJ1-3 | TRBV7-9 | CASSSLGGNTIYF | TGTGCCAGCAGCTCTTTAGGGGGAAACACCATATATTTT
TRBD2 | - | TRBJ2-3 | TRBV7-7 | CASSPLAGGYTQYF | TGTGCCAGCAGCCCACTAGCGGGAGGGTATACGCAGTATTTT
- | - | TRBJ2-4 | TRBV20-1 | CSAISPDVIAKNIQYF | TGCAGTGCCATATCACCCGACGTTATAGCCAAAAACATTCAGTACTTC
- | - | TRBJ2-7 | TRBV4-1 | CASSQDRGSARPSYEQYF | TGCGCCAGCAGCCAAGATCGGGGGAGCGCACGCCCCTCCTACGAGCAGTACTTC
- | few | TRBJ2-5 | TRBV6-6 | CASSYGGWETQYF | TGTGCCAGCAGCTACGGGGGTTGGGAGACCCAGTACTTC
- | few | TRBJ2-1 | TRBV5-1 | CASSQKGLTYNEQFF | TGCGCCAGCAGCCAAAAGGGGTTAACCTACAATGAGCAGTTCTTC
- | few | TRBJ1-1 | TRBV5-1 | CASSFSGAGGTEAFF | TGCGCCAGCAGCTTCTCAGGGGCTGGGGGGACTGAAGCTTTCTTT
TRBD1 | few | TRBJ2-7 | TRBV29-1 | CSVSDYTILTGGEQYF | TGCAGCGTTTCCGATTACACCATCCTAACAGGGGGGGAGCAGTACTTC